What follows describes a single T cell receptor (beta chain). Its antigen remains unknown. Germline lookup yields CDR1 SGHAT and CDR2 FQDESV (reference sequence). The CDR3 is made up of 14 amino acids. V gave up 4 bases and J gave up 5 bases; unmatched junction bases: 3. This sample stems from a study of T cell responses to AZD1222 COVID-19 vaccine. TCRdb's table, derived via immunoSEQ multiplex PCR, lists solely in-frame clones and lacks some. The table records fewer than 85,000 clones, roughly 84% of them present only once. Study-level results: At baseline, seropositivity was found in only 5 to 7 AZD1222 recipients.

The material was peripheral blood, obtained 28 days after the second AZD1222 dose. This sequence joins TRBV11-1 and TRBJ1-4, with 8 positions matching TRBD1. The TCR originated in an adult who received the AZD1222 COVID-19 vaccine. This CDR3 reads CASSSTGVNEKLFF. DNA for the CDR3: TGTGCCAGCAGCTCGACAGGGGTAAATGAAAAACTGTTTTTT.